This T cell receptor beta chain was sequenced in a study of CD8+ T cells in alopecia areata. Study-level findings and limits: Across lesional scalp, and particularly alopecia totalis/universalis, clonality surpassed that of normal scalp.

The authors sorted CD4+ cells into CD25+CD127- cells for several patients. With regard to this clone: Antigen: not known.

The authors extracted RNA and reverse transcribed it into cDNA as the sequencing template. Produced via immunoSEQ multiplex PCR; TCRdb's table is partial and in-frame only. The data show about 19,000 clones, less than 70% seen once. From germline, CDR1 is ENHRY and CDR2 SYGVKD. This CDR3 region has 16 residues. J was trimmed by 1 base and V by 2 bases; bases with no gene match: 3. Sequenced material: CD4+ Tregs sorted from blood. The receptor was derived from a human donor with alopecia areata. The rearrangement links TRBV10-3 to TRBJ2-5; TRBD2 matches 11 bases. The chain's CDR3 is CAISEGTSGFQETQYF. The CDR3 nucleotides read TGTGCCATCAGTGAGGGGACTAGCGGATTCCAAGAGACCCAGTACTTC.